The 15 T cell receptor beta chains listed next were all sequenced from one sample in a study of human T cells and chemical hapten exposure. Time point: patch test 2, 6 weeks after DPC sensitization. This sample's treatment: therapeutic diphenylcyclopropenone sensitization with weekly scalp DPC. MiXCR was run by TCRdb on the RACE reads, yielding one entry per CDR3 protein. The data contain over 60,000 distinct CDR3 sequences, 10% of them singletons. Sequenced material: whole blood, taken in connection with sensitization to the hapten diphenylcyclopropenone (DPC). The receptor source for this set is a woman aged 45-65 years with alopecia areata. Some clones in this sample may be carry-over from other donors' samples.

V is TRBV29-1 and J is TRBJ2-1; unclear D gene. This CDR3 region has 12 residues. V was clipped by 0 bases and J by 4 bases, with 4 bases between them. Germline V CDR1 and CDR2: SQVTM, ANQGSEA. For the CDR3, the DNA is TGCAGCGTTGAAGATCGGTACAATGAGCAGTTCTTC. Encoded protein: CSVEDRYNEQFF.

This clonotype was picked up a small number of times. The chain recombines TRBV9 with TRBJ1-1; no definite D call. Trimming stripped 3 bases from V and 4 bases from J, with 13 bases between. The CDR3 length is 14 residues. Germline-derived CDR1 and CDR2 are SGDLS and YYNGEE. CDR3 in amino acids: CASSAAMGFTEAFF. The CDR3 DNA reads as TGTGCCAGCAGCGCGGCGATGGGGTTCACTGAAGCTTTCTTT. Based on the CDR3 plus reference TRBV9 and TRBJ1-1, the full variable domain is DSGVTQTPKHLITATGQRVTLRCSPRSGDLSVYWYQQSLDQGLQFLIQYYNGEERAKGNILERFSAQQFPDLHSELNLSSLELGDSALYFCASSAAMGFTEAFFGQGTRLTVV.

This clonotype was observed a few times. V and J are TRBV7-2 and TRBJ2-7, with 7 bases identical to TRBD1. V dropped 5 bases and J dropped 3; count of bases not matched to a gene: 7. Germline V CDR1 and CDR2: SGHTA, FQGNSA. The CDR3 loop spans 14 amino acids. The CDR3 bases are TGTGCCAGCAGCACGGGACAGCTCAACTACGAGCAGTACTTC. It is translated as CASSTGQLNYEQYF. The variable domain in full, with the rest retrieved from reference TRBV7-2 and TRBJ2-7, is GAGVSQSPSNKVTEKGKDVELRCDPISGHTALYWYRQSLGQGLEFLIYFQGNSAPDKSGLPSDRFSAERTGGSVSTLTIQRTQQEDSAVYLCASSTGQLNYEQYFGPGTRLTVT.

At least ten counts were recorded for this clonotype. V and J are TRBV11-2 and TRBJ2-1; D is perhaps TRBD1 or TRBD2 (5 bases each). Per the germline V gene, CDR1 is SGHAT and CDR2 is FQNNGV. V was cut by 3 bases and J by 7 bases, with 13 bases left in between. The CDR3 is 14 residues long. This CDR3 is CASSFGASGNEQFF. Written as DNA, the CDR3 is TGTGCCAGCAGCTTTGGGGCGTCGGGAAATGAGCAGTTCTTC.

This clonotype was seen many times. V gene TRBV4-1 combines with J gene TRBJ2-1, with D possibly being TRBD1 or TRBD2 (5 bases each). Trimming removed 4 bases at V and 10 bases at J, with 20 bases between. CDR3 size: 15 residues. Germline CDR1 MGHRA, CDR2 YSYEKL. This CDR3 reads CASSPGTLWSVEQFF. The CDR3 coding sequence is TGCGCCAGCAGCCCCGGGACGCTCTGGAGTGTAGAGCAGTTCTTC.

This clonotype was seen repeatedly, ten times or more. V is TRBV2 and J is TRBJ1-1, with 7 positions matching TRBD1. Unmatched junction bases numbered 2, after V lost 7 bases and J lost 3 bases. The CDR3 is 12 amino acids. CDR1 SNHLY and CDR2 FYNNEI come from the germline V gene. CDR3 amino acids: CASNRGHTEAFF. CDR3 nucleotide sequence: TGTGCCAGCAATAGGGGGCACACTGAAGCTTTCTTT.

In its sample, this clonotype was seen many times. The chain uses TRBV12-3 or TRBV12-4 and TRBJ1-1; D perhaps matches TRBD1 (5 bases). With 2 bases removed from V and 5 bases from J, the gap between germline ends came to 12 bases. The CDR3 is 14 residues long. In DNA form, the CDR3 reads TGTGCCAGCAGTTTAAGGGGCGGAGGGACTGAAGCTTTCTTT. This translates into CASSLRGGGTEAFF.

This clonotype was recorded at least ten times. The chain couples TRBV19 to TRBJ1-3, with a tentative D call TRBD1 (6 bases). V was cut by 4 bases and J by 2 bases, with 12 bases left in between. The CDR3 sequence is 15 residues long. Germline CDR1 is LNHDA and CDR2 is SQIVND (reference sequence). The chain's CDR3 is CASSTVDSPGNTIYF. The CDR3 coding sequence is TGTGCCAGTAGTACGGTGGACAGCCCTGGAAACACCATATATTTT.

The V gene is TRBV9, the J gene TRBJ2-7, with D maybe TRBD1 (5 bases). CDR3 length: 14 residues. Germline CDR1 and CDR2: SGDLS and YYNGEE. V was clipped by 0 bases and J by 0 bases, with 7 bases between them. The CDR3 is CASSVGQRSYEQYF. In nucleotides, the CDR3 is TGTGCCAGCAGCGTAGGACAGCGCTCCTACGAGCAGTACTTC.

This clonotype was counted at least ten times. V and J are TRBV29-1 and TRBJ2-5; D remains unclear. The CDR3 covers 11 residues. V lost 4 bases to trimming and J lost 2 bases, with 5 bases between them. Per germline, CDR1 SQVTM and CDR2 ANQGSEA. This CDR3 reads CSVVQQETQYF. For the CDR3, the DNA is TGCAGCGTTGTACAGCAAGAGACCCAGTACTTC.

This clonotype has more than one count but fewer than ten. The rearrangement joins TRBV12-3 or TRBV12-4 to TRBJ2-7; 11 nucleotides agree with TRBD2. The CDR3 is made up of 14 amino acids. After removal of 7 bases from V and 7 bases from J, the junction contained 9 bases not matched to a gene. CDR3 protein: CASTLLAGASEQYF. For the CDR3, the DNA is TGTGCCAGCACCCTACTAGCGGGGGCCTCGGAGCAGTACTTC.

This clonotype was detected ten times or more. This chain uses TRBV2 with TRBJ1-1; the D gene is possibly TRBD1 (6 bases). The CDR3 sequence is 13 residues long. Looked up from germline, CDR1 is SNHLY and CDR2 is FYNNEI. V was cut by 5 bases and J by 2 bases, with 9 bases left in between. The CDR3, as DNA: TGTGCCAGCAGTACAGGGACTAACACTGAAGCTTTCTTT. Translation gives CASSTGTNTEAFF.

This clonotype has at least ten counts. J is TRBJ2-7 and V is TRBV7-6, with TRBD1 matching over 10 bases. V shed 5 bases, J shed 12 bases, and the junction held 10 bases outside the gene matches. The CDR3 consists of 13 residues. Per germline, CDR1 SGHVS and CDR2 FNYEAQ. The CDR3 protein is CASSHRDRGGLYF. CDR3 DNA: TGTGCCAGCAGCCACCGGGACAGGGGAGGACTGTACTTC.

The table lists this clonotype with many counts. The chain links TRBV5-1 to TRBJ2-1; D uncertain. Germline CDR1 reads SGHRS; CDR2 reads YFSETQ. The CDR3 has 14 residues. Trimming shortened V by 0 bases and J by 2 bases, and 6 bases separated the two germline ends. The CDR3 protein is CASSLGETYNEQFF. DNA of the CDR3: TGCGCCAGCAGCTTGGGGGAAACCTACAATGAGCAGTTCTTC.

This clonotype has a handful of counts. The CDR3 loop is CASSLGRFNEKLFF. The CDR3 DNA follows: TGTGCCAGCAGTTTGGGACGGTTCAATGAAAAACTGTTTTTT. The gene calls are TRBV12-3 or TRBV12-4 and TRBJ1-4; perhaps TRBD1 as D (5 bases). This CDR3 spans 14 amino acids. V lost 3 bases and J 5 bases, leaving 10 bases between the germline ends.